Sequencing of this T cell receptor beta chain was carried out in a study of shared clonotypes between healthy human individuals. The overall study: CD4 naive cells filled three plates per donor, CD4 memory three, CD8 naive two and CD8 memory one.

CD8 cells classed as naive were CD45RO-negative and positively selected for CCR7, excluding terminally differentiated effector memory CD45RA+ cells. Whole-study results and caveats: In this cohort, only blood was sampled, and tissue repertoires likely differ. Clonotype sharing among the donors was expected to vary with sequencing depth.

Germline-derived CDR1 and CDR2 are SNHLY and FYNNEI. Trimming removed 3 bases from V and 6 bases from J, with 10 bases in between. This CDR3 region has 13 residues. TCRdb's table, derived via immunoSEQ multiplex PCR, lists solely in-frame clones and lacks some. The data contain more than 2 million clones, over 85% of them singletons. A word on this clone: Its antigen is currently unknown.

This clonotype originated in a man between 18 and 29 years old in good health. The material sequenced was naive CD8+ T cells sorted from blood. This sequence joins TRBV2 and TRBJ2-3; no firm D call. CDR3 region: CASSDFTWDTQYF. Here the CDR3 DNA reads TGTGCCAGCAGTGATTTCACTTGGGATACGCAGTATTTT.